This passage covers 21 T cell receptor beta chains from one sample sequenced in a study of blood T cell repertoires in COVID-19. Sequencing was performed with immunoSEQ multiplex PCR; in TCRdb, only in-frame clones are kept and a portion is missing. Of more than 300,000 clones in the sample, over 75% were seen once. Source material: peripheral blood. Receptor source: a woman between 25 and 40 years old with COVID-19, enrolled during active disease.

The gene calls are TRBV25-1 and TRBJ1-6; no clear D. The CDR3 is 17 residues long. V dropped 1 base and J dropped 5 bases, with 15 bases sitting between them. CDR1 and CDR2 (germline): MGHDK, SYGVNS. CDR3 coding DNA: TGTGCCAGCAGTGAATCTCACCCCCCGGGAAATAATTCACCCCTCCACTTT. As protein: CASSESHPPGNNSPLHF.

This clone was found once. This chain uses TRBV4-2 with TRBJ2-1; 9 bases are shared with TRBD1. The CDR3 is made up of 17 amino acids. Germline V gene sequence: CDR1 LGHNA, CDR2 YNFKEQ. The J segment lost 2 bases and the V segment lost 0 bases, leaving 5 bases of the junction unmatched. In nucleotides, the CDR3 is TGTGCCAGCAGCCAAGAAGGACAGGGGATGCCCTACAATGAGCAGTTCTTC. It specifies CASSQEGQGMPYNEQFF.

The chain links TRBV28 to TRBJ1-3; 8 bases are a match to TRBD1. CDR1 is MDHEN, CDR2 SYDVKM, per germline. CDR3 size: 15 residues. The V segment lost 6 bases and the J segment 2 bases; nucleotides outside the gene matches: 6. CDR3 sequence: CASSPTDRAGNTIYF. CDR3 bases: TGTGCCAGCAGCCCCACGGACAGGGCTGGAAACACCATATATTTT.

The CDR3 region is CAWSSGGRLPDTQYF. The CDR3 DNA follows: TGTGCCTGGAGCTCCGGGGGACGCCTGCCCGATACGCAGTATTTT. The chain combines TRBV30 with TRBJ2-3, with D perhaps matching TRBD2 (6 bases). The ends were cut back, 3 bases at V and 6 bases at J, with 19 bases in the middle. The length of the CDR3 is 15 residues. Germline loops: CDR1 GTSNPN, CDR2 SVGIG (reference sequence).

The chain combines TRBV4-2 with TRBJ2-3, with TRBD2 matching over 13 bases. This CDR3 has 17 amino acids. The germline V gene encodes CDR1 LGHNA and CDR2 YNFKEQ. V shed 4 bases and J 4 bases; nucleotides not matched to a gene: 8. The CDR3 region is CASSLKGLAGDSDTQYF. The CDR3 coding sequence is TGTGCCAGCAGCCTTAAAGGACTAGCGGGAGATTCAGATACGCAGTATTTT.

The rearrangement links TRBV7-3 to TRBJ2-1, with 8 bases matching TRBD2. Germline CDR1 reads SGHTA; CDR2 reads FQGTGA. The CDR3 has 15 amino acids. Unmatched junction bases numbered 5, after V lost 5 bases and J lost 2 bases. The chain's CDR3 is CASSRSGSPYNEQFF. CDR3 sequence (DNA): TGTGCCAGCAGCAGAAGCGGGAGTCCCTACAATGAGCAGTTCTTC.

A few counts support this clone. The V call is TRBV19, the J call TRBJ2-7, with 11 bases aligning to TRBD1. This CDR3 region has 15 residues. Looked up from germline, CDR1 is LNHDA and CDR2 is SQIVND (reference sequence). V shed 5 bases, J shed 6 bases, and the junction held 9 bases outside the gene matches. CDR3 nucleotide sequence: TGTGCCAGTAGTCCCGGGACAGGGGGAAGGGCCGAGCAGTACTTC. Translated: CASSPGTGGRAEQYF.

CDR3 loop: CASSYPGDYGYTF. The CDR3 nucleotides read TGTGCCAGCAGCTACCCGGGGGACTATGGCTACACCTTC. The V call is TRBV5-4, the J call TRBJ1-2; the D gene is possibly TRBD1 (5 bases). V was shortened by 3 bases and J by 3 bases, with 9 bases between the two germline ends. The CDR3 has 13 residues. Germline values: CDR1 SGHNT, CDR2 YYREEE (reference sequence).

The chain couples TRBV30 to TRBJ1-3, with D possibly matching TRBD1 (5 bases). This CDR3 contains 15 residues. V was clipped by 6 bases and J by 10 bases, with 25 bases between them. Germline loops: CDR1 GTSNPN, CDR2 SVGIG (reference sequence). CDR3 protein: CACPGTQLSGGTIYF. CDR3 nucleotides: TGTGCCTGTCCCGGGACGCAGCTTTCGGGGGGTACCATATATTTT.

The genes are TRBV6-5 and TRBJ2-5; D is possibly TRBD1 (5 bases). V gave up 4 bases and J gave up 0 bases, with 6 bases separating them. The CDR3 covers 13 residues. Germline V gene data show CDR1 as MNHEY and CDR2 as SVGAGI. The CDR3 DNA reads as TGTGCCAGCAGTTGGGGCCACCAAGAGACCCAGTACTTC. Protein product: CASSWGHQETQYF.

DNA of the CDR3: TGTGCCAGCAGACAGGGCTTTTTTGAAAAACTGTTTTTT. Translating gives CASRQGFFEKLFF. The V and J genes are TRBV6-5 and TRBJ1-4; D might be TRBD1 (6 bases). CDR3 length: 13 amino acids. CDR1 and CDR2 (germline): MNHEY, SVGAGI. V was pared by 6 bases and J by 7 bases, with 12 bases between.

J is TRBJ1-3 and V is TRBV29-1, with D perhaps matching TRBD1 (5 bases). The CDR3 is made up of 14 amino acids. The V gene lost 4 bases and the J gene lost 0 bases, with 10 bases spanning the gap. The germline gives CDR1 SQVTM, CDR2 ANQGSEA. Here the CDR3 DNA reads TGCAGCGTTGCGGGGGGAATCTCTGGAAACACCATATATTTT. Translation: CSVAGGISGNTIYF.

This chain joins TRBV7-6 and TRBJ1-1; D perhaps matches TRBD1 (5 bases). Germline lookup yields CDR1 SGHVS and CDR2 FNYEAQ. This CDR3 is 13 amino acids long. Trimming left V 5 bases short and J 0 bases short, with 7 bases between. The CDR3 DNA sequence: TGTGCCAGCAGCCAGACAGTGAACACTGAAGCTTTCTTT. Protein product: CASSQTVNTEAFF.

CDR3 bases: TGTGCCAGCAGAGGACAGCCCTATGGCTACACCTTC. This sequence encodes CASRGQPYGYTF. The chain couples TRBV28 to TRBJ1-2, with D perhaps matching TRBD1 (6 bases). Germline values: CDR1 MDHEN, CDR2 SYDVKM. Trimming stripped 6 bases from V and 4 bases from J, with 9 bases between. The CDR3 is 12 residues long.

The rearrangement joins TRBV11-2 to TRBJ2-2; a weak D match, TRBD1 (6 bases). V lost 7 bases and J 4 bases, leaving 19 bases between the germline ends. CDR1 SGHAT and CDR2 FQNNGV come from the germline V gene. The length of the CDR3 is 16 residues. The CDR3 spells CASTLPGHLLTGELFF. In DNA, the CDR3 is TGTGCCAGCACCCTCCCGGGACACCTACTCACCGGGGAGCTGTTTTTT. Full variable domain (outside the CDR3, taken from reference TRBV11-2 and TRBJ2-2): EAGVAQSPRYKIIEKRQSVAFWCNPISGHATLYWYQQILGQGPKLLIQFQNNGVVDDSQLPKDRFSAERLKGVDSTLKIQPAKLEDSAVYLCASTLPGHLLTGELFFGEGSRLTVL.

This chain connects TRBV5-1 to TRBJ1-2; 9 nucleotides line up with TRBD1. Germline V gene lookup returns CDR1 SGHRS and CDR2 YFSETQ. This CDR3 has 15 amino acids. With 0 bases clipped from V and 2 bases from J, the junction kept 2 bases outside the gene matches. CDR3 in DNA: TGCGCCAGCAGCTTGGGGGACAGGGTCAACTATGGCTACACCTTC. Translation: CASSLGDRVNYGYTF. The entire variable domain, with the rest obtained from reference TRBV5-1 and TRBJ1-2, is as follows: KAGVTQTPRYLIKTRGQQVTLSCSPISGHRSVSWYQQTPGQGLQFLFEYFSETQRNKGNFPGRFSGRQFSNSRSEMNVSTLELGDSALYLCASSLGDRVNYGYTFGSGTRLTVV.

Here the CDR3 DNA reads TGCGCCAGCAGCCCTCCTACAGGGGGCCCTAATGGCTACACCTTC. Protein product: CASSPPTGGPNGYTF. The V and J genes are TRBV4-1 and TRBJ1-2; TRBD1 agrees at 9 bases. Germline V gives CDR1 MGHRA, CDR2 YSYEKL. The CDR3 is made up of 15 amino acids. V dropped 4 bases and J dropped 6; count of bases not matched to a gene: 9.

This clone occurred a few times. The J gene is TRBJ1-2, the V gene TRBV30; 7 bases match TRBD1. The CDR3 runs 11 residues. CDR1 and CDR2 (germline): GTSNPN, SVGIG (reference sequence). The J segment lost 14 bases and the V segment lost 4 bases, leaving 10 bases of the junction unmatched. CDR3 loop: CAWNRQETGTF. CDR3 bases: TGTGCCTGGAACCGACAGGAGACAGGGACCTTC.

The chain couples TRBV5-8 to TRBJ2-4, with 11 bases matching TRBD1. Germline assignment: CDR1 SGHTS and CDR2 YDEGEE. J gave up 10 bases and V 4 bases, and 10 bases lay outside the gene matches. The CDR3 runs 15 residues. CDR3 DNA: TGTGCCAGCAGCCATGGCGGGACAGGGGGTCGGATTCAGTACTTC. Translated, it gives CASSHGGTGGRIQYF.

The chain is built from TRBV2 and TRBJ2-5, with unresolved D. Per the germline V gene, CDR1 is SNHLY and CDR2 is FYNNEI. Trimming took 4 bases from V and 5 from J, leaving 8 bases between them. The CDR3 has 12 amino acids. The CDR3 bases are TGTGCCAGCAGTGGACTCCCGGAGACCCAGTACTTC. Translating gives CASSGLPETQYF.

The chain has TRBV6-5 and TRBJ1-4, with 7 nucleotides matching TRBD1. V dropped 4 bases and J dropped 10; count of bases not matched to a gene: 15. The CDR3 contains 16 residues. Germline V gene sequence: CDR1 MNHEY, CDR2 SVGAGI. The CDR3 reads CASSSPGQSQVGKLFF. DNA for the CDR3: TGTGCCAGCAGTTCGCCGGGACAGAGCCAAGTTGGAAAACTGTTTTTT.